The 7 T cell receptor beta chains given below trace back to one sample, sequenced in a study of cytomegalovirus exposure and HLA in healthy donors. Both 60 Vbeta primers and 13 Jbeta primers went into the PCR. The data were produced by immunoSEQ multiplex PCR, yet TCRdb's version contains in-frame clones alone and is incomplete. The data hold more than 150,000 clones, with 75% to 90% observed a single time. The sample was PBMCs. The receptors stem from a boy younger than 18 in good health and CMV-seronegative.

The rearrangement joins TRBV6-5 to TRBJ2-6; no clear D. V was shortened by 7 bases and J by 1 base, with 5 bases between the two germline ends. Germline CDR1 MNHEY, CDR2 SVGAGI. This CDR3 is built from 13 residues. The CDR3 DNA sequence: TGTGCCAGCACACAATCTGGGGCCAACGTCCTGACTTTC. This translates into CASTQSGANVLTF.

The chain has TRBV2 and TRBJ1-3; 7 bases are a match to TRBD1. J lost 1 base, V lost 8 bases, and 8 bases had no gene match. The CDR3 is made up of 15 amino acids. Germline values: CDR1 SNHLY, CDR2 FYNNEI. CDR3 region: CASGPGQRSGNTIYF. The CDR3 DNA reads TGTGCCAGCGGACCGGGACAGCGGTCTGGAAACACCATATATTTT.

The chain couples TRBV5-1 to TRBJ1-1; 10 bases line up with TRBD1. Germline V gives CDR1 SGHRS, CDR2 YFSETQ. The CDR3 length is 17 residues. V trimming: 2 bases; J trimming: 1 base; junction bases outside the gene matches: 8. CDR3 in DNA: TGCGCCAGCAGCTTAAAGACAGGGGGCGCGGGGAACACTGAAGCTTTCTTT. Its protein product is CASSLKTGGAGNTEAFF.

The rearrangement joins TRBV19 to TRBJ1-1; 9 positions agree with TRBD1. J gave up 11 bases and V 3 bases, and 7 bases lay outside the gene matches. The CDR3 loop spans 13 amino acids. From germline, CDR1 is LNHDA and CDR2 SQIVND (reference sequence). CDR3 bases: TGTGCCAGTAGTATGGGACAGGGTAGCGCGGCTTTCTTT. Encoded protein: CASSMGQGSAAFF.

The chain employs TRBV7-9 and TRBJ2-7; no clear D gene. The CDR3 sequence is 12 residues long. Germline CDR1 SEHNR, CDR2 FQNEAQ (reference sequence). V was cut by 3 bases and J by 5 bases, with 8 bases left in between. CDR3 in DNA: TGTGCCAGCAGCTTCTGGAGCAACGAGCAGTACTTC. Translated, it gives CASSFWSNEQYF.

This chain links TRBV28 with TRBJ2-2; D might be TRBD2 (5 bases). V gave up 6 bases and J gave up 2 bases, with 22 bases separating them. Germline V CDR1 and CDR2: MDHEN, SYDVKM. CDR3 length equals 18 residues. CDR3 sequence: CASSLLDPALRNTGELFF. The CDR3 coding sequence is TGTGCCAGCAGCCTACTAGACCCCGCACTAAGAAACACCGGGGAGCTGTTTTTT.

The gene calls are TRBV4-1 and TRBJ1-4, with D possibly being TRBD1 (6 bases). The CDR3 consists of 15 residues. V dropped 4 bases and J dropped 8 bases, with 17 bases sitting between them. In germline, CDR1 is MGHRA, CDR2 YSYEKL. CDR3 nucleotides: TGCGCCAGCAGCCTCATCACACCACAGGGCGAAAAACTGTTTTTT. Its protein is CASSLITPQGEKLFF.